The T cell receptor beta chain under discussion was sequenced for a study of blood T cell repertoires in COVID-19. Study background: The United States, Italy and Spain were the sources of the acute and convalescent COVID-19 samples. T cells, B-cell-depleted T cells, or PBMCs supplied cDNA or gDNA.

The CDR3 runs to 15 residues. Germline V gene sequence: CDR1 SGDLS, CDR2 YYNGEE. V lost 0 bases and J lost 8; bases outside the gene matches: 11. Sequenced by immunoSEQ multiplex PCR; TCRdb stores in-frame clones only, minus some. The sample records approximately 120,000 clones, about four fifths being singletons. The sequencing sample was made of peripheral blood. The source of this sequence is a human donor in a cohort sampled during active COVID-19. The chain employs TRBV9 and TRBJ2-7; 7 bases match TRBD2. CDR3 loop: CASSVAGGSLSQQYF. CDR3 nucleotides: TGTGCCAGCAGCGTAGCGGGCGGGAGCTTATCCCAGCAGTACTTC. Using reference TRBV9 and TRBJ2-7 for the parts outside the CDR3, the full variable domain is DSGVTQTPKHLITATGQRVTLRCSPRSGDLSVYWYQQSLDQGLQFLIQYYNGEERAKGNILERFSAQQFPDLHSELNLSSLELGDSALYFCASSVAGGSLSQQYFGPGTRLTVT.